Listed below are T cell receptor beta chains from one sample, sequenced in a study of blood T cell repertoires in COVID-19. Repertoires were generated with immunoSEQ multiplex PCR, while TCRdb's copy carries only in-frame clones and drops some. This sample has 400,000 to 450,000 clones, with around nine tenths found just once. Source material: peripheral blood. These receptor sequences come from a man between 18 and 35 years old with COVID-19, enrolled during active disease. Each CDR3 is given with its conserved first and last residue. The order of the fields is D gene, V gene, J gene, CDR3 protein. The D gene is left open where the match is weak.

D: -; V: TRBV20-1; J: TRBJ2-7; CDR3: CSARLNYEQYF
D: -; V: TRBV5-1; J: TRBJ2-7; CDR3: CASSTEGEQYF
D: -; V: TRBV3-1/TRBV3-2; J: TRBJ2-1; CDR3: CASSQDRGNEQFF
D: -; V: TRBV7-9; J: TRBJ1-3; CDR3: CASSLALRGNTIYF
D: TRBD1; V: TRBV11-2; J: TRBJ2-5; CDR3: CASSRDREETQYF
D: -; V: TRBV6-1; J: TRBJ2-3; CDR3: CASSDVGADTQYF
D: TRBD1; V: TRBV18; J: TRBJ2-5; CDR3: CASSPPVGTGEVTQYF
D: -; V: TRBV7-9; J: TRBJ2-1; CDR3: CASSLTSYNEQFF
D: -; V: TRBV6-5; J: TRBJ1-5; CDR3: CASSSTIAGNQPQHF
D: -; V: TRBV18; J: TRBJ1-2; CDR3: CASSPGSGDRSANYGYTF
D: -; V: TRBV5-5; J: TRBJ1-5; CDR3: CASSWELNQPQHF
D: -; V: TRBV18; J: TRBJ1-5; CDR3: CASSSGTQSAQPQHF
D: -; V: TRBV28; J: TRBJ1-1; CDR3: CANRTAKAFF
D: TRBD1; V: TRBV6-1; J: TRBJ1-6; CDR3: CASSGTNVPGQGDNSPLHF
D: TRBD1; V: TRBV18; J: TRBJ1-1; CDR3: CASSPIYRGQGYTEAFF
D: -; V: TRBV2; J: TRBJ2-7; CDR3: CASSEALGRGYEQYF
D: -; V: TRBV2; J: TRBJ2-1; CDR3: CASSEGVLVAVYNEQFF
D: -; V: TRBV6-5; J: TRBJ1-4; CDR3: CASRRVATNEKLFF
D: -; V: TRBV19; J: TRBJ1-6; CDR3: CASSMFGSPLHF
D: -; V: TRBV18; J: TRBJ2-5; CDR3: CASSPDGVRQETQYF
D: -; V: TRBV11-2; J: TRBJ2-2; CDR3: CASSLVLVNTGELFF
D: -; V: TRBV18; J: TRBJ1-1; CDR3: CASSPRQLEAFF
D: TRBD1; V: TRBV7-8; J: TRBJ1-4; CDR3: CASSGQVNGGNEKLFF
D: -; V: TRBV5-1; J: TRBJ2-5; CDR3: CASSLQQDGTQYF
D: -; V: TRBV12-3/TRBV12-4; J: TRBJ2-3; CDR3: CASVSLDTDTQYF
D: TRBD2; V: TRBV3-1/TRBV3-2; J: TRBJ2-1; CDR3: CASSQVKVAGGRNEQFF
D: TRBD1; V: TRBV7-2; J: TRBJ2-3; CDR3: CASRPGQVPDTQYF
D: -; V: TRBV19; J: TRBJ2-3; CDR3: CASSIASRAATDTQYF
D: TRBD1; V: TRBV27; J: TRBJ1-6; CDR3: CASSRGQGRNNSPLHF
D: -; V: TRBV20-1; J: TRBJ2-1; CDR3: CSSSPLNEQFF
D: -; V: TRBV5-3; J: TRBJ2-7; CDR3: CARSLGVYEQYF
D: -; V: TRBV6-4; J: TRBJ2-3; CDR3: CASRDQGVDTQYF
D: TRBD2; V: TRBV30; J: TRBJ2-5; CDR3: CAWSVGGRKGTQYF